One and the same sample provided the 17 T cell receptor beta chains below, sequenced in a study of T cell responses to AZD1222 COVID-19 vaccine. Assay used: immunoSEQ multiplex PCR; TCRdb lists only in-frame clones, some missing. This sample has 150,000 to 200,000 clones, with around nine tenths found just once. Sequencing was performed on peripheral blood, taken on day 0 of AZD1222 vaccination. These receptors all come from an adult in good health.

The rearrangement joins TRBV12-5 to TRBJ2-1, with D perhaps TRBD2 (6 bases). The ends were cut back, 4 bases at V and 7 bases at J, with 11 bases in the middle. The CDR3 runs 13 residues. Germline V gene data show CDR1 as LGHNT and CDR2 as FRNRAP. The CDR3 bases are TGTGCTAGTGGTTCCGGGACTCCGAATGAGCAGTTCTTC. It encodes CASGSGTPNEQFF.

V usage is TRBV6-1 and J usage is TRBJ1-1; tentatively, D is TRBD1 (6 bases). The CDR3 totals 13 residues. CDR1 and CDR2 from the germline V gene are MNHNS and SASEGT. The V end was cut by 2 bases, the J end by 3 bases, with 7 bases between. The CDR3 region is CASSEKGDTEAFF. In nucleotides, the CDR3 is TGTGCCAGCAGTGAAAAGGGGGACACTGAAGCTTTCTTT.

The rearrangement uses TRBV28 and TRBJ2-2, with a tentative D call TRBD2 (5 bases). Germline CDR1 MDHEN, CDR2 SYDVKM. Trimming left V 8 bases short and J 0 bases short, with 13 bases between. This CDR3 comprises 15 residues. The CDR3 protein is CASALWGANTGELFF. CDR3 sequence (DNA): TGTGCCAGCGCCCTTTGGGGAGCGAACACCGGGGAGCTGTTTTTT.

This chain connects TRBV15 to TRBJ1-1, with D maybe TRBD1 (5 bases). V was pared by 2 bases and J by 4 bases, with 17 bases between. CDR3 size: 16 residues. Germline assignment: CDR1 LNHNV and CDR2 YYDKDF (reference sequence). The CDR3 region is CATSRQGSFASTEAFF. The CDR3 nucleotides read TGTGCCACCAGCAGACAGGGAAGTTTTGCGAGCACTGAAGCTTTCTTT.

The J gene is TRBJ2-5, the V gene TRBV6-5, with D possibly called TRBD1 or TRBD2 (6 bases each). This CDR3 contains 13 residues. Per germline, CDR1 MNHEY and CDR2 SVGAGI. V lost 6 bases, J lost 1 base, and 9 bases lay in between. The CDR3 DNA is TGTGCCAGCAGATGGGGGGCCCAAGAGACCCAGTACTTC. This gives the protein CASRWGAQETQYF.

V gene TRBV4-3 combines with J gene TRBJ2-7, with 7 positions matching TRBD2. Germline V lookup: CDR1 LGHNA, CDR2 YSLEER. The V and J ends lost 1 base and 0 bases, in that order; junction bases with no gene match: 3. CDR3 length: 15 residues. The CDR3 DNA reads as TGCGCCAGCAGCCAAGGCCCGGGGGGCTCCTACGAGCAGTACTTC. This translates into CASSQGPGGSYEQYF.

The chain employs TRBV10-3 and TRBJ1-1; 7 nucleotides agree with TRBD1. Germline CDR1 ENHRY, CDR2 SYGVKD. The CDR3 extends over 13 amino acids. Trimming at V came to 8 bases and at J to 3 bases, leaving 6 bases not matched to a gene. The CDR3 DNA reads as TGTGCCATCCAAGGGGGCGCGGACACTGAAGCTTTCTTT. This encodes CAIQGGADTEAFF.

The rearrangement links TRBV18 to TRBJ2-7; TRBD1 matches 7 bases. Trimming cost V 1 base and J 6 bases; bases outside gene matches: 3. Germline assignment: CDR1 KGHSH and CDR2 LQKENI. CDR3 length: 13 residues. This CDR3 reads CASSPQQGREQYF. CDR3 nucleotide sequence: TGTGCCAGCTCACCACAACAGGGGCGCGAGCAGTACTTC.

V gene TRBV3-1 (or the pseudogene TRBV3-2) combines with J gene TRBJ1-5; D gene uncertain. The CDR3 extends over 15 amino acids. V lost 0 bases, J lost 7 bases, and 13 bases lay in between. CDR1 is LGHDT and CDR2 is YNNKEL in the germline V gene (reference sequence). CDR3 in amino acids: CASSQDLGSGQPQHF. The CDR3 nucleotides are TGTGCCAGCAGCCAAGATCTGGGCAGTGGGCAGCCCCAGCATTTT.

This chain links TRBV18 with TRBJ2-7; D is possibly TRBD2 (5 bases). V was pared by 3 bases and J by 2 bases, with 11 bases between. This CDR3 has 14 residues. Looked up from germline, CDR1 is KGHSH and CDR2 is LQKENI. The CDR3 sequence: CASSPRSGTYEQYF. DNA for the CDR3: TGTGCCAGCTCACCCCGTTCCGGGACCTACGAGCAGTACTTC.

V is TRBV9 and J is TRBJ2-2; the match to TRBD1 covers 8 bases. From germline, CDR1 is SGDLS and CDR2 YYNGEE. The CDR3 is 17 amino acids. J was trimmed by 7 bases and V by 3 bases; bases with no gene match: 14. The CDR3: CASSDPTGTGLVGELFF. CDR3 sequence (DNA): TGTGCCAGCAGCGATCCCACCGGGACAGGATTGGTCGGGGAGCTGTTTTTT.

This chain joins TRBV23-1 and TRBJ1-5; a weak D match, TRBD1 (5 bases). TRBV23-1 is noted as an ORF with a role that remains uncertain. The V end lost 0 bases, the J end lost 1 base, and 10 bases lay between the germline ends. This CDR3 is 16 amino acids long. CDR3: CASSQSGGVSNQPQHF. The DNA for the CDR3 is TGCGCCAGCAGTCAATCCGGGGGGGTAAGCAATCAGCCCCAGCATTTT.

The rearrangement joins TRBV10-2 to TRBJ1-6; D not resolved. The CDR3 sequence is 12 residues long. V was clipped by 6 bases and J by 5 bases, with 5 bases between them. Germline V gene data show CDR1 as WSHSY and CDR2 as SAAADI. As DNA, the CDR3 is TGCGCCAGCAGGCCCGATAATTCACCCCTCCACTTT. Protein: CASRPDNSPLHF.

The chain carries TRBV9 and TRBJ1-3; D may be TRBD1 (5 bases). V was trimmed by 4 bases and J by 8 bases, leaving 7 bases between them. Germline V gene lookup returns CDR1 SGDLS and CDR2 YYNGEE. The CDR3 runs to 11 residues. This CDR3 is CASSQGDTIYF. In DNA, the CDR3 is TGTGCCAGCAGCCAGGGAGACACCATATATTTT.

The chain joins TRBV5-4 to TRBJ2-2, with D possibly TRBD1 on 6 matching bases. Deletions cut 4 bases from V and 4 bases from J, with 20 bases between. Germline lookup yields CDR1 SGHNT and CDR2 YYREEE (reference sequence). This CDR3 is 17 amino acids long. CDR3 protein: CASSDSDRFGATGELFF. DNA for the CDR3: TGTGCCAGCAGCGACTCCGACAGGTTCGGGGCCACCGGGGAGCTGTTTTTT.

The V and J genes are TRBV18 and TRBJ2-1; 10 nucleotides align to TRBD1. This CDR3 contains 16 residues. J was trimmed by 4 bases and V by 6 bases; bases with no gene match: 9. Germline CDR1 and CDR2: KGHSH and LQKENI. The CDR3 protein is CASSPGGTGAYNEQFF. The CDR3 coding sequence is TGTGCCAGCTCCCCCGGGGGGACAGGGGCGTACAATGAGCAGTTCTTC.

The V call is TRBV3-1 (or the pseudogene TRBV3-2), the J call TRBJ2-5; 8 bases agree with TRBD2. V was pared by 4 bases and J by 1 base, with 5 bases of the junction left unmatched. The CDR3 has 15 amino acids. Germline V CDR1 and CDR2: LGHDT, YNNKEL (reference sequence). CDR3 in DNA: TGTGCCAGCAGCCCGGGAGGGGTTTTCCAAGAGACCCAGTACTTC. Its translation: CASSPGGVFQETQYF.